This TCR beta chain was sequenced for a study of T cell responses to AZD1222 COVID-19 vaccine. Study-level results: Among vaccine-associated CD4 TCRs, coverage spanned spike, with dominance at 160-218 and 743-854. Mostly white British, mostly female donors; authors suggested clonal diversity may be underestimated. At baseline, just a handful of AZD1222 recipients tested seropositive.

Libraries were prepared by immunoSEQ multiplex PCR; TCRdb keeps only in-frame clonotypes and omits some of them. The sample has more than 150,000 clones; roughly 92% are singletons. As regards this clone: Antigen: not known.

The V and J ends lost 4 bases and 5 bases respectively, with 11 bases between them. Germline loops: CDR1 LNHDA, CDR2 SQIVND (reference sequence). The length of the CDR3 is 14 residues. This TCR was recovered from an adult who received the AZD1222 COVID-19 vaccine. The sequencing here drew on peripheral blood, taken 28 days after the second AZD1222 dose. The chain carries TRBV19 and TRBJ2-2, with TRBD1 as a possible D gene (6 bases). The CDR3 region has the DNA TGTGCCAGTAGTACCCGAGGGGGAACCGGGGAGCTGTTTTTT. Protein: CASSTRGGTGELFF.